This paragraph reports one T cell receptor beta chain. The record originates from a study of blood T cell repertoires in COVID-19. Original handling: Researchers report that nucleated cell counts were estimated from reference gene primer amplification. The data were produced by immunoSEQ multiplex PCR, yet TCRdb's version contains in-frame clones alone and is incomplete. D and trimming were read from the DNA, whereas the V and J calls and clone size are those reported in that table. Altogether about 120,000 clones are present, 81% being singletons, with the ten largest covering roughly 1.5%. This CDR3 is built from 14 residues. Trimming stripped 4 bases from V and 3 bases from J, with 13 bases between. Germline CDR1 and CDR2: MNHEY and SVGAGI.

J is TRBJ2-7 and V is TRBV6-5; TRBD1 is a possible D gene (5 bases). This receptor was obtained from a man aged 50-59 years with acute or convalescent COVID-19. Sequenced: peripheral blood. The DNA of the CDR3 is TGTGCCAGCAGTTCCCGACAGCCCCTCTACGAGCAGTACGTC. It yields the protein CASSSRQPLYEQYV.